This T cell receptor (beta chain) was documented in a study of control samples from healthy donors and cancer patients. Germline V CDR1 and CDR2: WSHSY, SAAADI. This CDR3 is 11 amino acids long. The ends were cut back, 11 bases at V and 7 bases at J, with 14 bases in the middle. The data were produced by immunoSEQ multiplex PCR, yet TCRdb's version contains in-frame clones alone and is incomplete. The table lists under 150,000 clones, over 85% of them singletons. J is TRBJ1-1 and V is TRBV10-2, with D perhaps matching TRBD1 (5 bases). The TCR sequence derives from a man aged 30 to 39 in good health. Sequenced input: blood. Here the CDR3 reads CASGGALEAFF. In DNA form, the CDR3 reads TGCGCCTCCGGTGGGGCCCTTGAAGCTTTCTTT.